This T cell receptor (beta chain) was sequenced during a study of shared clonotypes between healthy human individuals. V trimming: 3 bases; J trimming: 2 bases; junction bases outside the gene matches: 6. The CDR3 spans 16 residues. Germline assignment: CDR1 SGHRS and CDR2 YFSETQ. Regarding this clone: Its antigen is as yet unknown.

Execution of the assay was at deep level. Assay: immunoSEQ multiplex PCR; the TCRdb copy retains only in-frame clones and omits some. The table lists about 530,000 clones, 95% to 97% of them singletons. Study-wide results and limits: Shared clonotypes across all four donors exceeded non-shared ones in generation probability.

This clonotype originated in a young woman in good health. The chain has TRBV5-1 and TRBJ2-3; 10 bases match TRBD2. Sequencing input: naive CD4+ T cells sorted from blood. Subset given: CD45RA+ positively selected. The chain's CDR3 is CASSSRAGGNTDTQYF. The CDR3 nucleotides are TGCGCCAGCAGCTCGCGAGCGGGAGGGAACACAGATACGCAGTATTTT.